Shown below are 17 T cell receptor beta chains from a single sample sequenced in a study of blood T cell repertoires in COVID-19. Profiled with immunoSEQ multiplex PCR; TCRdb holds only in-frame clones, not every one. The repertoire has approximately 170,000 clones, approximately 84% of them found once; the top ten carry around 2.7%. The sequenced sample was peripheral blood. The source of these receptors is a woman older than 75 with COVID-19, enrolled during active disease.

This clone was observed once. J is TRBJ1-2 and V is TRBV25-1; TRBD1 aligns across 8 bases. This CDR3 has 15 residues. Germline CDR1 reads MGHDK; CDR2 reads SYGVNS. The trim removed 5 bases at V and 7 bases at J, leaving 12 bases unmatched. CDR3: CASSKKQGVGSGYTF. For the CDR3, the DNA is TGTGCCAGCAGTAAAAAACAGGGGGTTGGGAGTGGCTACACCTTC.

The chain is built from TRBV2 and TRBJ1-1; TRBD1 aligns across 7 bases. Germline V gene lookup returns CDR1 SNHLY and CDR2 FYNNEI. J lost 0 bases, V lost 4 bases, and 8 bases had no gene match. This CDR3 is 16 amino acids long. CDR3: CASSGFWDSLNTEAFF. The CDR3 DNA is TGTGCCAGCAGTGGTTTTTGGGACAGTCTGAACACTGAAGCTTTCTTT.

The sample holds a few counts of this clone. The chain recombines TRBV7-8 with TRBJ1-6; tentatively, D is TRBD1 (5 bases). CDR3 length equals 14 residues. Between the trimmed V and J ends, which lost 2 bases and 9 bases, there was a span of 11 bases. The germline CDR1 and CDR2 sequences are SGHVS and FQNEAQ. The CDR3 spells CASSLQLQGSPLHF. In DNA, the CDR3 is TGTGCCAGCAGCTTACAGCTTCAGGGTTCACCCCTCCACTTT.

The count of this clone is one. The V gene is TRBV6-5, the J gene TRBJ1-2, with a tentative D call TRBD1 (5 bases). CDR1 and CDR2 (germline): MNHEY, SVGAGI. This CDR3 spans 15 amino acids. Trimming cost V 4 bases and J 4 bases, with 16 bases left between them. CDR3 bases: TGTGCCAGCAGTTTAACGGGGGTCTTCAGCTATGGCTACACCTTC. It yields the protein CASSLTGVFSYGYTF.

The chain joins TRBV5-4 to TRBJ2-5, with 9 bases that match TRBD2. This CDR3 comprises 16 residues. Germline V gene lookup returns CDR1 SGHNT and CDR2 YYREEE (reference sequence). The J segment lost 1 base and the V segment lost 0 bases, leaving 4 bases of the junction unmatched. CDR3 protein: CASSLERGRAQETQYF. CDR3 DNA: TGTGCCAGCAGCTTGGAGCGCGGGAGGGCCCAAGAGACCCAGTACTTC.

The sample holds a few counts of this clone. V is TRBV10-3 and J is TRBJ2-6; possible D gene TRBD1, 6 bases. Trimming shortened V by 6 bases and J by 0 bases, and 12 bases separated the two germline ends. CDR3 length: 16 residues. Germline CDR1 is ENHRY and CDR2 is SYGVKD. CDR3 coding DNA: TGTGCCATCAGGGACAGTGAGCCCTCTGGGGCCAACGTCCTGACTTTC. Amino acids: CAIRDSEPSGANVLTF.

The chain employs TRBV7-9 and TRBJ1-2, with TRBD1 as a possible D gene (6 bases). The CDR3 covers 16 residues. Trimming shortened V by 5 bases and J by 2 bases, and 18 bases separated the two germline ends. Per the germline V gene, CDR1 is SEHNR and CDR2 is FQNEAQ (reference sequence). The CDR3 nucleotides are TGTGCCAGCAGCAGCTTAAGCGGGGGGGCCAACTATGGCTACACCTTC. Translating it yields CASSSLSGGANYGYTF.

The rearrangement uses TRBV7-9 and TRBJ2-7; 9 nucleotides match TRBD1. From germline, CDR1 is SEHNR and CDR2 FQNEAQ (reference sequence). V gave up 1 base and J gave up 7 bases; unmatched junction bases: 8. This CDR3 comprises 15 residues. CDR3: CASSLGTGQGGEQYF. CDR3 sequence (DNA): TGTGCCAGCAGCTTAGGAACGGGACAGGGTGGAGAGCAGTACTTC.

This sequence joins TRBV7-2 and TRBJ2-1; D is unresolved. The CDR3 sequence is 13 residues long. Trimming removed 4 bases from V and 0 bases from J, with 4 bases in between. Per germline, CDR1 SGHTA and CDR2 FQGNSA. Here the CDR3 DNA reads TGTGCCAGCAGCTCCCTCTCCTACAATGAGCAGTTCTTC. This encodes CASSSLSYNEQFF.

The chain links TRBV2 to TRBJ1-2; D might be TRBD1 (5 bases). CDR1 SNHLY and CDR2 FYNNEI come from the germline V gene. This CDR3 has 14 amino acids. Trimming shortened V by 5 bases and J by 1 base, and 11 bases separated the two germline ends. DNA of the CDR3: TGTGCCAGCAGTACGGGACTGGATAACTATGGCTACACCTTC. Amino acid sequence: CASSTGLDNYGYTF.

The chain combines TRBV2 with TRBJ1-4; TRBD1 agrees at 9 bases. In germline, CDR1 is SNHLY, CDR2 FYNNEI. The ends lost 6 bases at V and 0 bases at J; junction bases unmatched: 17. This CDR3 has 20 amino acids. CDR3 in amino acids: CASRRYPGTGFSATNEKLFF. The CDR3 DNA reads as TGTGCCAGCAGGCGTTATCCCGGGACAGGGTTTAGTGCAACTAATGAAAAACTGTTTTTT.

The J gene is TRBJ1-3, the V gene TRBV19; D unclear. V was pared by 3 bases and J by 0 bases, with 9 bases between. Germline loops: CDR1 LNHDA, CDR2 SQIVND (reference sequence). The CDR3 spans 15 residues. The CDR3 DNA reads TGTGCCAGTAGTATTCGGGATACCTCTGGAAACACCATATATTTT. It yields the protein CASSIRDTSGNTIYF.

The genes are TRBV15 and TRBJ2-3, with 7 positions matching TRBD1. With 8 bases clipped from V and 1 base from J, the junction kept 6 bases outside the gene matches. This CDR3 has 14 residues. Germline values: CDR1 LNHNV, CDR2 YYDKDF (reference sequence). The chain's CDR3 is CATEGAFGTDTQYF. The CDR3 bases are TGTGCCACCGAGGGGGCCTTCGGCACAGATACGCAGTATTTT. The whole variable domain, filled in from reference TRBV15 and TRBJ2-3, reads DAMVIQNPRYQVTQFGKPVTLSCSQTLNHNVMYWYQQKSSQAPKLLFHYYDKDFNNEADTPDNFQSRRPNTSFCFLDIRSPGLGDTAMYLCATEGAFGTDTQYFGPGTRLTVL.

The rearrangement links TRBV30 to TRBJ1-1; TRBD1 aligns across 7 bases. The CDR3 extends over 13 amino acids. Trimming removed 7 bases from V and 1 base from J; junction bases left unmatched: 6. The V gene's germline CDR1 is GTSNPN and CDR2 SVGIG (reference sequence). CDR3 bases: TGTGCCTCACTCGGGACAGCGAACACTGAAGCTTTCTTT. Its protein product is CASLGTANTEAFF.

This rearrangement joins TRBV18 to TRBJ2-6; TRBD1 might be the D (5 bases). The CDR3 runs 15 residues. CDR1 KGHSH and CDR2 LQKENI come from the germline V gene. V was cut by 0 bases and J by 7 bases, with 10 bases left in between. The CDR3 protein is CASSPPGERANVLTF. CDR3 DNA: TGTGCCAGCTCACCACCAGGGGAACGAGCCAACGTCCTGACTTTC.

The chain joins TRBV7-2 to TRBJ2-7; TRBD2 agrees at 7 bases. From germline, CDR1 is SGHTA and CDR2 FQGNSA. Germline trimming cut 2 bases from V and 4 bases from J; bases unmatched to any gene: 8. The CDR3 consists of 15 residues. CDR3 nucleotides: TGTGCCAGCAGCTTACGGGCTAGCGGAGAGTACGAGCAGTACTTC. Translation gives CASSLRASGEYEQYF. The complete variable domain, with remaining parts taken from reference TRBV7-2 and TRBJ2-7, reads GAGVSQSPSNKVTEKGKDVELRCDPISGHTALYWYRQSLGQGLEFLIYFQGNSAPDKSGLPSDRFSAERTGGSVSTLTIQRTQQEDSAVYLCASSLRASGEYEQYFGPGTRLTVT.

This clone was detected once. The chain recombines TRBV7-9 with TRBJ2-1; possible D gene TRBD2, 7 bases. The germline gives CDR1 SEHNR, CDR2 FQNEAQ (reference sequence). This CDR3 is 13 amino acids long. V gave up 3 bases and J gave up 9 bases, with 12 bases separating them. The CDR3 coding sequence is TGTGCCAGCAGCTTTCGGGGGGCGGGTGAGCAGTTCTTC. Translating it yields CASSFRGAGEQFF.